This T cell receptor beta chain was recorded in a study of T-cell reconstitution after alpha-beta-depleted transplantation in children. The germline gives CDR1 MNHEY, CDR2 SMNVEV (reference sequence). This CDR3 comprises 13 residues. Details on this clonotype: Compared with germline, one end of the junction differs, possibly owing to a read error.

During its preparation, the TCRbeta library received unique molecular identifiers. A single record per CDR3 protein comes from TCRdb applying MiXCR to the PCR reads. The table includes some 500,000 distinct CDR3 sequences, approximately 20% detected once. Material: PBMCs from the stem cell graft donor, obtained from the stem cell graft. The TCR comes from a human donor who donated a stem cell graft to a child with acute lymphoblastic leukemia. V usage is TRBV27 and J usage is TRBJ2-1; perhaps D is TRBD1 or TRBD2 (6 bases each). CDR3 DNA: TGTGCCACCAGTTTAGGGGGGCTCAATGAGCAGTTCTTC. This gives the protein CATSLGGLNEQFF.